The clone carrying this T cell receptor beta chain showed up just once. Its antigen is unknown. The method was immunoSEQ multiplex PCR; TCRdb's version includes in-frame clones alone and lacks a portion of them. The data show around 510,000 clones, 90% to 97% seen once. The germline gives CDR1 MDHEN, CDR2 SYDVKM. The CDR3 has 16 residues. V gave up 7 bases and J gave up 3 bases; unmatched junction bases: 7. This sample is drawn from a study of shared clonotypes between healthy human individuals. Study overall: CD4 naive cells filled three plates per donor, CD4 memory three, CD8 naive two and CD8 memory one.

Study-wide results and limits: It was only blood that was sampled, and tissue repertoires likely differ. Among non-shared clonotypes, generation probabilities were lower than among those shared by all four donors.

The V and J genes are TRBV28 and TRBJ2-7, with 15 nucleotides matching TRBD2. The clonotype was recovered from a woman in her twenties or thirties in good health. The specimen was naive CD4+ T cells sorted from blood. Subset given: CD45RA+ positively selected. The DNA of the CDR3 is TGTGCCAGCAAAGGGACTAGCGGGAGGTCGGTCTACGAGCAGTACTTC. Its protein is CASKGTSGRSVYEQYF.